This TCR beta chain derives from a study of T-cell memory formation after mild COVID-19. Study in general: The study found TCR clusters largely donor specific.

Overall study results and limits: CD4+ clones that contracted lay mainly in CM and EM; CD8+ ones lay in EMRA. Cross-reactive memory appears to have joined, as suggested by some responding clones showing up in pre-infection memory.

Germline V gene sequence: CDR1 SEHNR, CDR2 FQNEAQ (reference sequence). The CDR3 is 16 residues long. The trim removed 1 base at V and 2 bases at J, leaving 8 bases unmatched. TCRalpha and TCRbeta libraries used 5'RACE with constant-segment primers and UMIs. MiXCR was run by TCRdb on the 5' RACE reads, yielding one entry per CDR3 protein. In the table there are approximately 430,000 distinct CDR3 sequences, 20% to 30% of which are singletons. As concerns this clonotype: Antigen specificity is unknown.

The chain combines TRBV7-9 with TRBJ2-7; TRBD1 matches at 7 bases. The source is an adult woman who had mild COVID-19 (a few samples of this study predate the infection). Cell type and time point are not known. Sequenced sample: PBMCs or a T cell subset sorted from them (not recorded which). The CDR3 nucleotides are TGTGCCAGCAGCTTAGGACCGAGGGGACAGACCTACGAGCAGTACTTC. This translates into CASSLGPRGQTYEQYF.